These T cell receptor beta chains were read from a single sample in a study of shared clonotypes between healthy human individuals. Some clones are missing from TCRdb's copy, which holds only in-frame ones; the method was immunoSEQ multiplex PCR. The table records about 1.5 million clones, 95% to 99% of them present only once. Sequenced sample: naive CD4+ T cells sorted from blood. These receptor sequences come from a man in his thirties or forties in good health. CDR3s include the opening cysteine and the closing phenylalanine or tryptophan. The D gene is left open where the match is weak. Clone size appears in some rows only: once, few, many, or a class for an expanded clone.

d_call,cdr3_length,j_call,v_call,clone_size,cdr3_aa,cdr3_nt
.,13,TRBJ2-7,TRBV10-3,.,CAITRDISYEQYF,TGTGCCATCACCCGGGACATCTCCTACGAGCAGTACTTC
.,10,TRBJ2-1,TRBV2,.,CASSERQQFF,TGTGCCAGCAGTGAACGCCAGCAGTTCTTC
TRBD1,15,TRBJ2-7,TRBV5-4,.,CASSSPGTGKDEQYF,TGTGCCAGCAGCTCGCCGGGGACAGGGAAGGACGAGCAGTACTTC
.,12,TRBJ2-7,TRBV7-8,.,CASSPVRAEQYF,TGTGCCAGCAGCCCCGTGAGGGCGGAGCAGTACTTC
.,17,TRBJ1-3,TRBV4-3,.,CASSQDPGPSSGNTIYF,TGCGCCAGCAGCCAAGACCCGGGCCCGAGCTCTGGAAACACCATATATTTT
.,13,TRBJ2-7,TRBV10-3,.,CAISLGFGDEQYF,TGTGCCATCAGTCTCGGGTTTGGGGACGAGCAGTACTTC
.,13,TRBJ1-2,TRBV7-2,.,CASSLDFSYGYTF,TGTGCCAGCAGCCTAGACTTCAGCTATGGCTACACCTTC
.,15,TRBJ1-1,TRBV14,.,CASSQGSGRGTEAFF,TGTGCCAGCAGCCAAGGTAGTGGGCGGGGCACTGAAGCTTTCTTT
TRBD1,16,TRBJ2-2,TRBV2,once,CASSSPGQGFTGELFF,TGTGCCAGCAGTTCCCCGGGACAGGGATTCACCGGGGAGCTGTTTTTT
TRBD1,14,TRBJ1-5,TRBV28,.,CASSYGQGGQPQHF,TGTGCCAGCAGCTATGGACAGGGAGGGCAGCCCCAGCATTTT
.,12,TRBJ2-2,TRBV7-9,.,CASSPPTGELFF,TGTGCCAGCAGCCCCCCCACCGGGGAGCTGTTTTTT
.,18,TRBJ2-3,TRBV27,.,CASSLLSVVPRGADTQYF,TGTGCCAGCAGTCTTCTCTCGGTCGTTCCGAGGGGAGCAGATACGCAGTATTTT
.,14,TRBJ2-4,TRBV2,.,CASTVGLSSNIQYF,TGTGCCAGCACCGTGGGCCTATCGAGCAACATTCAGTACTTC
.,14,TRBJ1-1,TRBV28,.,CASSLTITVAEAFF,TGTGCCAGCAGTTTAACCATAACAGTGGCTGAAGCTTTCTTT
.,14,TRBJ2-7,TRBV6-5,.,CASSSSPTLYEQYF,TGTGCCAGCAGTTCTAGTCCTACCCTTTACGAGCAGTACTTC
.,19,TRBJ2-3,TRBV4-3,.,CASSQDYGRGGGNTDTQYF,TGCGCCAGCAGCCAAGATTACGGGCGAGGGGGAGGGAATACAGATACGCAGTATTTT
.,13,TRBJ2-7,TRBV7-6,.,CASSGTKGTGTYF,TGTGCCAGCAGCGGAACAAAGGGAACAGGGACGTACTTC
.,13,TRBJ2-5,TRBV5-4,.,CASSPSRSETQYF,TGTGCCAGCAGCCCCTCTAGGTCGGAGACCCAGTACTTC
TRBD1,15,TRBJ1-1,TRBV13,.,CASSFRDRISTEAFF,TGTGCCAGCAGCTTCCGGGACAGGATTAGCACTGAAGCTTTCTTT
.,14,TRBJ2-3,TRBV5-1,.,CASSLPQGTDTQYF,TGCGCCAGCAGCCTCCCCCAAGGCACAGATACGCAGTATTTT
.,17,TRBJ2-2,TRBV9,.,CASSAGIRASNTGELFF,TGTGCCAGCAGCGCTGGCATAAGAGCGTCGAACACCGGGGAGCTGTTTTTT
.,15,TRBJ2-2,TRBV18,.,CASSPGQATTGELFF,TGTGCCAGCTCACCGGGACAAGCGACCACCGGGGAGCTGTTTTTT
.,16,TRBJ2-3,TRBV5-1,once,CASSPLGLLSTDTQYF,TGCGCCAGCAGCCCCCTGGGACTCCTTAGCACAGATACGCAGTATTTT
.,10,TRBJ1-1,TRBV6-1,.,CASRQVEAFF,TGTGCCAGCAGGCAGGTTGAAGCTTTCTTT
TRBD2,20,TRBJ2-2,TRBV10-3,.,CAISETGLAGGPRRTGELFF,TGTGCCATCAGTGAGACGGGACTAGCGGGAGGGCCCAGAAGGACCGGGGAGCTGTTTTTT
.,13,TRBJ1-1,TRBV7-2,.,CASSWVENTEAFF,TGTGCCAGCAGCTGGGTGGAGAACACTGAAGCTTTCTTT
.,14,TRBJ2-2,TRBV21-1,.,CASKDRGHTGELFF,TGTGCCAGCAAGGATCGGGGGCACACCGGGGAGCTGTTTTTT
TRBD2,16,TRBJ2-1,TRBV4-3,.,CASSQRLAGGLNEQFF,TGCGCCAGCAGCCAACGACTAGCGGGAGGGTTGAATGAGCAGTTCTTC
.,13,TRBJ2-1,TRBV5-6,.,CASSLERVGGKFF,TGTGCCAGCAGCTTGGAAAGGGTCGGGGGAAAGTTCTTC
.,13,TRBJ1-5,TRBV7-2,.,CATAGGAGQPQHF,TGTGCCACGGCGGGGGGCGCTGGTCAGCCCCAGCATTTT
.,14,TRBJ1-2,TRBV5-1,once,CASSAGGPRVGYTF,TGCGCCAGCAGCGCTGGGGGGCCCCGTGTGGGCTACACCTTC
.,13,TRBJ2-5,TRBV7-2,.,CASSRPEQETQYF,TGTGCCAGCAGCCGACCGGAACAAGAGACCCAGTACTTC
.,16,TRBJ2-1,TRBV9,.,CASSVDEDRRGHEQFF,TGTGCCAGCAGCGTAGATGAGGACAGAAGAGGGCATGAGCAGTTCTTC
.,15,TRBJ2-7,TRBV10-3,.,CAISPQGGGNYEQYF,TGTGCCATCAGCCCGCAGGGGGGAGGGAACTACGAGCAGTACTTC
.,17,TRBJ2-2,TRBV4-3,once,CASSQDLSRGGTGELFF,TGCGCCAGCAGCCAAGACCTCTCGAGGGGGGGCACCGGGGAGCTGTTTTTT
.,13,TRBJ2-7,TRBV11-1,.,CASSLGSSYEQYF,TGTGCCAGCAGCTTAGGGAGCTCCTACGAGCAGTACTTC
.,13,TRBJ1-2,TRBV18,.,CASSPGGNYGYTF,TGTGCCAGCTCACCAGGGGGGAACTATGGCTACACCTTC
TRBD2,16,TRBJ2-1,TRBV7-2,.,CASSLVSGSSYNEQFF,TGTGCCAGCAGCTTAGTGAGCGGGAGCTCCTACAATGAGCAGTTCTTC
TRBD2,16,TRBJ2-5,TRBV5-1,once,CASSIGTSLPRETQYF,TGCGCCAGCAGTATCGGGACTAGCCTACCGAGAGAGACCCAGTACTTC
.,13,TRBJ1-1,TRBV30,.,CAWSATGNTEAFF,TGTGCCTGGAGTGCGACTGGTAACACTGAAGCTTTCTTT
.,10,TRBJ1-1,TRBV29-1,.,CSVGNTEAFF,TGCAGCGTTGGGAACACTGAAGCTTTCTTT
.,16,TRBJ2-1,TRBV21-1,.,CASSKPTSGPYNEQFF,TGTGCCAGCAGCAAACCGACTAGCGGACCGTACAATGAGCAGTTCTTC
.,13,TRBJ2-2,TRBV6-5,.,CASKLRGTGELFF,TGTGCCAGCAAGCTCCGTGGCACCGGGGAGCTGTTTTTT
TRBD2,18,TRBJ2-7,TRBV7-8,.,CASSLAVSGGRAVYEQYF,TGTGCCAGCAGCTTAGCCGTCTCGGGTGGGAGGGCCGTCTACGAGCAGTACTTC
.,18,TRBJ2-7,TRBV15,.,CATSTTTVWGVTEYEQYF,TGTGCCACCAGCACAACTACCGTTTGGGGGGTCACAGAATACGAGCAGTACTTC
TRBD2,20,TRBJ2-1,TRBV4-2,.,CASSLHPGLAGEPAPNEQFF,TGTGCCAGCAGCCTTCATCCGGGACTAGCGGGAGAGCCGGCACCTAATGAGCAGTTCTTC
.,12,TRBJ2-7,TRBV5-1,once,CASSPTDYEQYF,TGCGCCAGCAGCCCGACAGACTACGAGCAGTACTTC
.,16,TRBJ2-1,TRBV9,.,CASSVVLASPYNEQFF,TGTGCCAGCAGCGTAGTGCTAGCGTCGCCCTACAATGAGCAGTTCTTC
TRBD2,14,TRBJ2-1,TRBV19,.,CASRSTSVYNEQFF,TGTGCCAGTAGGTCGACTAGCGTATACAATGAGCAGTTCTTC
.,15,TRBJ1-2,TRBV6-5,.,CASSYMGQGIYGYTF,TGTGCCAGCAGCTACATGGGACAAGGCATCTATGGCTACACCTTC
TRBD1,14,TRBJ1-2,TRBV29-1,.,CSVSGTGTNYGYTF,TGCAGCGTCTCCGGGACAGGGACCAACTATGGCTACACCTTC
.,14,TRBJ2-7,TRBV9,.,CASSPGRSRYEQYF,TGTGCCAGCAGCCCCGGCCGGAGCAGGTACGAGCAGTACTTC
.,16,TRBJ2-3,TRBV19,.,CASSMARGGLTDTQYF,TGTGCCAGTAGTATGGCGCGGGGAGGCCTGACAGATACGCAGTATTTT
.,13,TRBJ2-2,TRBV30,.,CAWRIRYTGELFF,TGTGCCTGGAGAATCCGGTACACCGGGGAGCTGTTTTTT
.,18,TRBJ2-3,TRBV9,once,CASSVGSSGTLGADTQYF,TGTGCCAGCAGCGTAGGCTCATCCGGGACTCTCGGGGCAGATACGCAGTATTTT